This record concerns one T cell receptor beta chain sequence. Produced via immunoSEQ multiplex PCR; TCRdb's table is partial and in-frame only. Of about 26,000 clones in the sample, roughly 82% were seen once. This record comes from a study of siplizumab effects on memory and regulatory T cells. Material: memory CD4+ T cells sorted from blood. This TCR was recovered from a human donor in good health.

CDR3 protein: CASSIGLAGVGQETQYF. CDR3 nucleotide sequence: TGTGCCAGTAGTATAGGACTAGCGGGAGTCGGGCAAGAGACCCAGTACTTC. The chain carries TRBV19 and TRBJ2-5; TRBD2 matches at 12 bases. CDR3 size: 17 residues. J was trimmed by 2 bases and V by 1 base; bases with no gene match: 5. From germline, CDR1 is LNHDA and CDR2 SQIVND (reference sequence).